The rows below give T cell receptor beta chains drawn from one sample of a study of radiotherapy plus CTLA-4 blockade in lung cancer. The repertoire was sequenced with immunoSEQ multiplex PCR; TCRdb's copy has only in-frame clones and lacks some. The data contain some 90,000 clones, more than 75% of them seen just once; the ten biggest clones take up just over 2%. The sample consisted of peripheral blood, taken from a patient treated with radiotherapy plus ipilimumab. The receptor set was obtained from a human donor with non-small cell lung cancer who had a partial response to radiotherapy plus ipilimumab. The CDR3 runs from the conserved cysteine through the conserved F or W. A D gene is named only where the DNA matches it firmly. Size values are once, few and many counts, or a class for expanded clones, and some rows have none.

j_gene | v_gene | abundance | d_gene | CDR3aa | CDR3nt
TRBJ2-1 | TRBV5-4 | once | TRBD2 | CASSLVLSSGSMNEQFF | TGTGCCAGCAGCTTGGTTCTAAGCAGCGGGAGTATGAATGAGCAGTTCTTC
TRBJ2-1 | TRBV28 | - | - | CASSLEVEQFF | TGTGCCAGCAGTTTAGAGGTAGAGCAGTTCTTC
TRBJ1-1 | TRBV7-2 | - | - | CASSLAGFNTEAFF | TGTGCCAGCAGCTTGGCAGGGTTCAACACTGAAGCTTTCTTT
TRBJ1-2 | TRBV6-6 | - | TRBD1 | CASRQGARPNGYTF | TGTGCCAGCAGACAGGGGGCAAGGCCAAATGGCTACACCTTC
TRBJ2-3 | TRBV9 | - | TRBD2 | CASSATSGRVGDTQYF | TGTGCCAGCAGCGCTACTAGCGGGAGGGTAGGAGATACGCAGTATTTT
TRBJ1-1 | TRBV6-1 | few | - | CASSESRLNTEAFF | TGTGCCAGCAGTGAGTCCAGATTGAACACTGAAGCTTTCTTT
TRBJ2-5 | TRBV10-2 | few | - | CASSEVLSQETQYF | TGCGCCAGCAGTGAGGTACTTTCTCAAGAGACCCAGTACTTC
TRBJ2-7 | TRBV9 | - | TRBD1 | CASSVGQGAVGEQYF | TGTGCCAGCAGCGTAGGGCAGGGGGCGGTGGGCGAGCAGTACTTC
TRBJ2-5 | TRBV15 | - | - | CATSRSTLRDKETQYF | TGTGCCACCAGCAGATCCACCCTCCGGGACAAAGAGACCCAGTACTTC
TRBJ2-3 | TRBV4-3 | - | TRBD2 | CASSQGGSSIDTQYF | TGCGCCAGCAGCCAAGGCGGGAGTAGTATAGATACGCAGTATTTT
TRBJ2-1 | TRBV28 | - | - | CASSSGQNNEQFF | TGTGCCAGCAGTTCCGGACAGAACAATGAGCAGTTCTTC
TRBJ1-6 | TRBV7-8 | few | - | CASRTRASPLHF | TGTGCCAGCAGAACTAGGGCCTCACCCCTCCACTTT
TRBJ2-4 | TRBV6-5 | - | - | CASSYLGGLAKNIQYF | TGTGCCAGCAGTTACCTTGGGGGCCTAGCCAAAAACATTCAGTACTTC
TRBJ1-1 | TRBV19 | - | - | CASSIGSAEAFF | TGTGCCAGTAGTATTGGGAGCGCTGAAGCTTTCTTT
TRBJ2-1 | TRBV6-5 | - | TRBD2 | CASSYNSGSRNEQFF | TGTGCCAGCAGTTACAATAGCGGGAGTAGAAATGAGCAGTTCTTC
TRBJ2-3 | TRBV6-6 | medium-sized | TRBD1 | CASSFTGGGTDTQYF | TGTGCCAGCAGTTTTACAGGGGGTGGCACAGATACGCAGTATTTT
TRBJ2-5 | TRBV30 | - | - | CAWSVFGGLETQYF | TGTGCCTGGAGTGTATTCGGGGGGCTCGAGACCCAGTACTTC
TRBJ2-1 | TRBV4-3 | - | TRBD2 | CASSQALAGVEQFF | TGCGCCAGCAGCCAAGCACTAGCGGGAGTTGAGCAGTTCTTC
TRBJ1-1 | TRBV29-1 | - | - | CSVSSLTVEAFF | TGCAGCGTTTCCTCCTTGACAGTTGAAGCTTTCTTT
TRBJ2-1 | TRBV18 | - | TRBD2 | CASLREWDNEQFF | TGTGCCAGCTTGCGGGAGTGGGACAATGAGCAGTTCTTC
TRBJ1-2 | TRBV5-1 | - | TRBD1 | CASSSTGGVGYGYTF | TGCGCCAGCAGCTCAACAGGGGGAGTAGGCTATGGCTACACCTTC
TRBJ2-1 | TRBV12-5 | few | TRBD2 | CASGFGLAGAGEQFF | TGTGCTAGTGGTTTTGGGTTAGCGGGAGCGGGTGAGCAGTTCTTC
TRBJ2-2 | TRBV28 | - | TRBD2 | CASSFGRTSGGPGELFF | TGTGCCAGCAGTTTCGGTCGGACTAGCGGAGGTCCCGGGGAGCTGTTTTTT
TRBJ2-2 | TRBV5-4 | - | TRBD1 | CASSLTQGDTGELFF | TGTGCCAGCAGCTTGACACAGGGGGACACCGGGGAGCTGTTTTTT
TRBJ2-3 | TRBV18 | - | TRBD2 | CASSPKGLEYGRSSTDTQYF | TGTGCCAGCTCACCAAAGGGACTAGAGTACGGGCGTTCTAGCACAGATACGCAGTATTTT
TRBJ1-2 | TRBV14 | - | - | CASSQGQVALYGYTF | TGTGCCAGCAGCCAAGGGCAGGTGGCCCTCTATGGCTACACCTTC
TRBJ1-2 | TRBV4-1 | - | - | CASSQAWGGDYGYTF | TGCGCCAGCAGCCAGGCCTGGGGGGGCGACTATGGCTACACCTTC
TRBJ1-5 | TRBV6-4 | - | - | CASSDSTNQPQHF | TGTGCCAGCAGTGACTCCACTAATCAGCCCCAGCATTTT